The 10 T cell receptor beta chains reported below all come from one sample, sequenced in a study of human T cells and chemical hapten exposure. Treatment denoted: therapeutic diphenylcyclopropenone sensitization with weekly scalp DPC. In the library, unique molecular identifiers were attached to individual cDNA molecules. TCRdb processed the reads anew with MiXCR; each CDR3 protein has one entry. The sample shows about 2,600 distinct CDR3 sequences, 40% to 50% of them seen only once. This specimen consisted of whole blood, obtained before DPC sensitization or 2, 6, or about 24 weeks after (not recorded which). The receptors were gathered from an adult with alopecia areata. Some clones in this sample may be carry-over from other donors' samples. This table probably holds off-target reads from a library built for another chain.

The gene calls are TRBV7-6 and TRBJ2-6, with a possible D match to TRBD2 (7 bases). Per germline, CDR1 SGHVS and CDR2 FNYEAQ. This CDR3 region has 19 residues. V was pared by 5 bases and J by 0 bases, with 20 bases between. The CDR3 nucleotides read TGTGCCAGCAGCCCACGTTCGGGGGGCCTGGGCTCTGGGGCCAACGTCCTGACTTTC. It encodes CASSPRSGGLGSGANVLTF.

The rearrangement uses TRBV7-6 and TRBJ2-5, with D hard to call. V was clipped by 0 bases and J by 5 bases, with 7 bases between them. The germline V gene encodes CDR1 SGHVS and CDR2 FNYEAQ. This CDR3 comprises 13 residues. CDR3 bases: TGTGCCAGCAGCTTAGCCTTGGTGGAGACCCAGTACTTC. Translating it yields CASSLALVETQYF.

This clonotype was seen a few times. The rearrangement links TRBV19 to TRBJ2-1, with 11 nucleotides matching TRBD2. Germline V CDR1 and CDR2: LNHDA, SQIVND (reference sequence). The CDR3 is 17 amino acids. Unmatched junction bases numbered 9, after V lost 2 bases and J lost 6 bases. CDR3 sequence reads: CASSIKGTSGASNEQFF. CDR3 in DNA: TGTGCCAGTAGTATAAAAGGGACTAGCGGAGCTAGCAATGAGCAGTTCTTC.

A single count supports this clonotype. The rearrangement links TRBV5-5 to TRBJ2-1, with D possibly being TRBD1 (6 bases). V lost 4 bases to trimming and J lost 6 bases, with 14 bases between them. CDR3 size: 14 residues. Looked up from germline, CDR1 is SGHKS and CDR2 is YYEKEE (reference sequence). The CDR3 protein is CASSTGIQVNEQFF. The CDR3, as DNA: TGTGCCAGCAGCACAGGGATACAGGTCAATGAGCAGTTCTTC.

This clonotype was seen only once. The chain couples TRBV11-3 to TRBJ2-5, with 7 bases fitting TRBD1. Trimming took 1 base from V and 4 from J; bases not matched to a gene: 6. CDR3 length equals 15 residues. The germline V gene has CDR1 SGHNT and CDR2 YENEEA. The CDR3: CASSLGYRDRETQYF. The CDR3 region has the DNA TGTGCCAGCAGCTTAGGTTACCGGGACAGAGAGACCCAGTACTTC.

The chain couples TRBV7-9 to TRBJ1-1; D remains ambiguous. The CDR3 extends over 15 amino acids. Germline V gene data show CDR1 as SEHNR and CDR2 as FQNEAQ (reference sequence). V was pared by 1 base and J by 1 base, with 10 bases between. CDR3 loop: CASSLVSGTNTEAFF. CDR3 nucleotide sequence: TGTGCCAGCAGCTTAGTCTCAGGCACGAACACTGAAGCTTTCTTT.

The chain links TRBV11-2 to TRBJ2-5; TRBD2 agrees at 11 bases. Germline V gene sequence: CDR1 SGHAT, CDR2 FQNNGV. This CDR3 region has 19 residues. V was clipped by 4 bases and J by 2 bases; unmatched bases: 15. The CDR3 sequence is CASSSLAGGLRGRQETQYF. CDR3 bases: TGTGCCAGCAGCTCCTTAGCGGGAGGGCTGCGTGGGCGGCAAGAGACCCAGTACTTC.

This clonotype was picked up a small number of times. The chain combines TRBV10-2 with TRBJ2-3; D perhaps matches TRBD1 (6 bases). The V and J ends lost 5 bases and 8 bases respectively, with 20 bases between them. This CDR3 contains 15 residues. The germline gives CDR1 WSHSY, CDR2 SAAADI. CDR3 protein: CASSSPTASGATQYF. DNA for the CDR3: TGCGCCAGCAGTTCCCCGACTGCTTCAGGGGCTACGCAGTATTTT.

The V call is TRBV29-1, the J call TRBJ2-1; D may be TRBD2 (5 bases). Germline loops: CDR1 SQVTM, CDR2 ANQGSEA. The CDR3 consists of 14 residues. The germline V and J ends were trimmed by 6 bases and 6 bases, with 18 bases remaining between them. CDR3 bases: TGCAGCGTGAATCCGGGATATTCCCCCAATGAGCAGTTCTTC. It translates to CSVNPGYSPNEQFF.

The table lists this clonotype with a few counts. V gene TRBV10-3 combines with J gene TRBJ2-7, with D unresolved. V was pared by 3 bases and J by 0 bases, with 0 bases between. Germline V gene sequence: CDR1 ENHRY, CDR2 SYGVKD. This CDR3 contains 11 residues. CDR3 coding DNA: TGTGCCATCAGTGACTCCTACGAGCAGTACTTC. Amino acids: CAISDSYEQYF.